Below, 13 T cell receptor beta chains from the same sample are listed, as sequenced in a study of T-cell memory formation after mild COVID-19. TCRdb independently ran MiXCR on the 5' RACE reads; one entry per CDR3 protein. The table has 100,000 to 120,000 distinct CDR3 sequences, roughly a sixth seen once. The sequenced material came from PBMCs or a T cell subset sorted from them (not recorded which). The source is a man younger than 35 who had mild COVID-19 (a few samples of this study predate the infection). Cell type and time point are not known.

J is TRBJ2-5 and V is TRBV7-2; a possible D gene is TRBD2 (5 bases). The CDR3 length is 16 residues. From germline, CDR1 is SGHTA and CDR2 FQGNSA. The germline V and J ends were trimmed by 1 base and 7 bases, with 19 bases remaining between them. CDR3 nucleotides: TGTGCCAGCAGCTTAGGGACTGGGCGGGTTGGCGGGACCCAGTACTTC. Translation gives CASSLGTGRVGGTQYF.

The gene calls are TRBV6-6 and TRBJ1-1; 7 bases are shared with TRBD1. The CDR3 has 11 amino acids. Germline V gives CDR1 MNHNY, CDR2 SVGAGI (reference sequence). Trimming at V came to 4 bases and at J to 7 bases, leaving 0 bases not matched to a gene. Here the CDR3 DNA reads TGTGCCAGCAGTTGGACAGGTGAAGCTTTCTTT. Protein product: CASSWTGEAFF.

This clonotype was found a few times. V usage is TRBV5-6 and J usage is TRBJ2-2; maybe TRBD1 (5 bases). Germline-derived CDR1 and CDR2 are SGHDT and YYEEEE. The CDR3 consists of 14 residues. Trimming took off 0 bases at V and 7 bases at J, with 10 bases between the two ends. This CDR3 reads CASSLVSGYGELFF. In nucleotides, the CDR3 is TGTGCCAGCAGCTTGGTCTCAGGGTACGGGGAGCTGTTTTTT.

The CDR3 sequence: CASSPGLGSYEQYF. The CDR3 nucleotides read TGTGCCAGCAGTCCGGGACTAGGATCCTACGAGCAGTACTTC. J is TRBJ2-7 and V is TRBV2; 8 nucleotides agree with TRBD2. The CDR3 loop spans 14 amino acids. The V segment lost 5 bases and the J segment 1 base; nucleotides outside the gene matches: 4. CDR1 is SNHLY, CDR2 FYNNEI, per germline.

The CDR3 reads CASSQGALGASYGYTF. The CDR3 nucleotides read TGCGCCAGCAGCCAAGGTGCCCTCGGGGCTAGCTATGGCTACACCTTC. The chain combines TRBV4-3 with TRBJ1-2; TRBD1 might be the D (5 bases). This CDR3 is built from 16 residues. Germline V gene sequence: CDR1 LGHNA, CDR2 YSLEER. V lost 1 base and J 4 bases, leaving 16 bases between the germline ends.

This clonotype was counted only a few times. The V gene is TRBV7-3, the J gene TRBJ1-6; D possibly corresponds to TRBD1 (6 bases). The ends were cut back, 5 bases at V and 7 bases at J, with 12 bases in the middle. Germline V gene data show CDR1 as SGHTA and CDR2 as FQGTGA. The CDR3 length is 14 residues. In nucleotides, the CDR3 is TGTGCCAGCAGCCGTGGACAGATAAATTCACCCCTCCACTTT. Translation gives CASSRGQINSPLHF.

The chain recombines TRBV4-3 with TRBJ2-3; TRBD1 matches at 7 bases. CDR3 size: 18 residues. Germline trimming cut 1 base from V and 4 bases from J; bases unmatched to any gene: 14. The germline V gene encodes CDR1 LGHNA and CDR2 YSLEER. CDR3 protein: CASSQGPSEGGLADTQYF. DNA of the CDR3: TGCGCCAGCAGCCAAGGACCCTCCGAAGGGGGCCTGGCAGATACGCAGTATTTT.

This clonotype occurred a few times. V usage is TRBV7-6 and J usage is TRBJ2-3, with D perhaps TRBD1 (6 bases). CDR1 and CDR2 (germline): SGHVS, FNYEAQ. CDR3 length: 15 amino acids. With 1 base removed from V and 2 bases from J, the gap between germline ends came to 10 bases. CDR3 in DNA: TGTGCCAGCAGCTTAGGGGGGCTTGTCACAGATACGCAGTATTTT. Its protein product is CASSLGGLVTDTQYF.

This clonotype showed up just a few times. CDR3 region: CASRTRKTATETQYF. The DNA for the CDR3 is TGTGCCAGCAGAACCCGAAAGACAGCGACAGAGACCCAGTACTTC. The chain joins TRBV28 to TRBJ2-5, with D possibly being TRBD1 (5 bases). The CDR3 runs to 15 residues. The germline CDR1 and CDR2 sequences are MDHEN and SYDVKM. V shed 6 bases and J shed 4 bases, with 18 bases lying between them.

This clonotype was seen only a few times. The CDR3 is CASSLSRTDVSQPQHF. The CDR3, as DNA: TGTGCCAGCAGCCTTTCCAGGACAGACGTATCACAGCCCCAGCATTTT. This sequence joins TRBV7-2 and TRBJ1-5; D is perhaps TRBD1 (6 bases). The CDR3 is 16 residues long. Trimming took off 5 bases at V and 7 bases at J, with 21 bases between the two ends. Germline loops: CDR1 SGHTA, CDR2 FQGNSA.

The chain carries TRBV12-3 or TRBV12-4 and TRBJ2-5; 8 bases line up with TRBD2. Trimming removed 3 bases from V and 7 bases from J; junction bases left unmatched: 10. The CDR3 is 15 residues long. The CDR3 spells CASSFTRGGRGTQYF. The CDR3 DNA reads as TGTGCCAGCAGTTTTACTCGGGGGGGCCGGGGGACCCAGTACTTC.

This clonotype turned up a few times. The gene calls are TRBV6-5 and TRBJ1-2; D perhaps matches TRBD1 (6 bases). The CDR3 is 17 residues long. Germline V lookup: CDR1 MNHEY, CDR2 SVGAGI. Trimming left V 6 bases short and J 2 bases short, with 22 bases between. CDR3 amino acids: CASSSKHRGARNYGYTF. As DNA, the CDR3 is TGTGCCAGCAGCTCAAAGCACCGGGGGGCTAGGAACTATGGCTACACCTTC.

V gene TRBV27 combines with J gene TRBJ2-2; 10 positions match TRBD1. V dropped 6 bases and J dropped 5; count of bases not matched to a gene: 9. Looked up from germline, CDR1 is MNHEY and CDR2 is SMNVEV (reference sequence). This CDR3 has 16 amino acids. As DNA, the CDR3 is TGTGCCAGCAGGGCCTGGGACAGGGGCTTAACCGGGGAGCTGTTTTTT. As protein: CASRAWDRGLTGELFF.